This paragraph covers one T cell receptor beta chain sequence. Via MiXCR, TCRdb re-called the 5' RACE reads, giving one row per CDR3 protein. The table lists 600,000 to 700,000 distinct CDR3 sequences, 21% of them singletons, with about 4.5% in the top ten. V was pared by 3 bases and J by 0 bases, with 9 bases between. This CDR3 is 13 amino acids long. Germline V gene sequence: CDR1 DFQATT, CDR2 SNEGSKA (reference sequence). The data were taken from a study of identical twins. These data were also reused for a study on T cells expressing NK-cell markers.

The sample consisted of PBMCs. This sequence was found in a woman aged 18-29 years in good health. The chain joins TRBV20-1 to TRBJ2-7; D remains ambiguous. The CDR3 DNA sequence: TGCAGTGCTAGGCCAAGGAGCTCCTACGAGCAGTACTTC. It is translated as CSARPRSSYEQYF.